This T cell receptor beta chain was sequenced in a study of blood T cell repertoires in COVID-19. Study in general: Specimens from acute and convalescent COVID-19 originated in the United States, Italy and Spain. T cells, B-cell-depleted T cells, or PBMCs supplied cDNA or gDNA.

Original handling: Using reference gene primer amplification, nucleated cell counts were estimated. Profiled with immunoSEQ multiplex PCR; TCRdb holds only in-frame clones, not every one. The V and J calls and clone size are taken from that table; D and trimming were inferred from the DNA. The table records some 150,000 clones, approximately 90% of them present only once. The sequence came from a woman of 80 years or more with acute or convalescent COVID-19. Specimen: peripheral blood.

CDR3 nucleotide sequence: TGTGCCAGCAGCGCCCAGGGGGCAGGGGGCTTTCATAATTCACCCCTCCACTTT. It translates to CASSAQGAGGFHNSPLHF. The rearrangement joins TRBV9 to TRBJ1-6; 8 bases fit TRBD1. CDR1 SGDLS and CDR2 YYNGEE come from the germline V gene. There are 18 residues in the CDR3. Losses at the gene ends were 3 bases for V and 5 bases for J; bases not matched to a gene: 13.